These 10 T cell receptor beta chains were all obtained from the same sample, sequenced in a study of blood T cell repertoires in COVID-19. Only in-frame clones appear in the TCRdb table, and some are missing; sequencing was by immunoSEQ multiplex PCR. The sample holds approximately 380,000 clones, about 89% seen once. Sequenced sample: PBMCs or T cells enriched from blood (not recorded which). These receptors all come from a woman between 40 and 55 years old who had been exposed to COVID-19.

This rearrangement joins TRBV5-5 to TRBJ1-1, with 8 nucleotides matching TRBD1. The CDR3 loop spans 18 amino acids. Germline loops: CDR1 SGHKS, CDR2 YYEKEE (reference sequence). V was pared by 0 bases and J by 1 base, with 11 bases of the junction left unmatched. CDR3 protein: CASSLVSQGAWKNTEAFF. Written as DNA, the CDR3 is TGTGCCAGCAGCTTGGTCAGTCAGGGGGCTTGGAAGAACACTGAAGCTTTCTTT.

The table lists this clone with a count of one. The chain has TRBV5-6 and TRBJ1-1; TRBD1 agrees at 10 bases. The CDR3 has 15 residues. Per germline, CDR1 SGHDT and CDR2 YYEEEE. Germline trimming cut 0 bases from V and 10 bases from J; bases unmatched to any gene: 9. The CDR3 DNA reads TGTGCCAGCAGCTTGGTGGACAGGGGGAATTTCGGAGCTTTCTTT. As protein: CASSLVDRGNFGAFF. The full variable domain, with the rest looked up from reference TRBV5-6 and TRBJ1-1, is DAGVTQSPTHLIKTRGQQVTLRCSPKSGHDTVSWYQQALGQGPQFIFQYYEEEERQRGNFPDRFSGHQFPNYSSELNVNALLLGDSALYLCASSLVDRGNFGAFFGQGTRLTVV.

V is TRBV7-2 and J is TRBJ2-3; tentative D call: TRBD2 (5 bases). The V gene's germline CDR1 is SGHTA and CDR2 FQGNSA. Trimming removed 1 base at V and 4 bases at J, with 12 bases between. This CDR3 is 15 amino acids long. Written as DNA, the CDR3 is TGTGCCAGCAGCTTAGGGGCCCAGAGGGCAGATACGCAGTATTTT. Its protein product is CASSLGAQRADTQYF. Combining the CDR3 with reference TRBV7-2 and TRBJ2-3 gives the whole variable domain GAGVSQSPSNKVTEKGKDVELRCDPISGHTALYWYRQSLGQGLEFLIYFQGNSAPDKSGLPSDRFSAERTGGSVSTLTIQRTQQEDSAVYLCASSLGAQRADTQYFGPGTRLTVL.

This clone was seen a single time. The V and J genes are TRBV30 and TRBJ1-1; 7 bases fit TRBD1. Trimming at V came to 7 bases and at J to 1 base, leaving 6 bases not matched to a gene. The CDR3 is 13 residues long. CDR1 GTSNPN and CDR2 SVGIG come from the germline V gene (reference sequence). The CDR3, as DNA: TGTGCCTTTGGGGGACAGAAGAACACTGAAGCTTTCTTT. Translated, it gives CAFGGQKNTEAFF.

V gene TRBV7-3 combines with J gene TRBJ2-3; 7 bases match TRBD2. This CDR3 has 15 residues. The V segment lost 0 bases and the J segment 2 bases; nucleotides outside the gene matches: 2. The germline V gene has CDR1 SGHTA and CDR2 FQGTGA. The CDR3 region is CASSLTSGYTDTQYF. In nucleotides, the CDR3 is TGTGCCAGCAGCTTAACTAGCGGGTACACAGATACGCAGTATTTT.

The J gene is TRBJ2-5, the V gene TRBV25-1; possibly TRBD1 for D (5 bases). The V end lost 1 base, the J end lost 2 bases, and 17 bases lay between the germline ends. This CDR3 spans 17 amino acids. Germline CDR1 and CDR2: MGHDK and SYGVNS. The CDR3 DNA sequence: TGTGCCAGCAGTGAATCCCGGCAGGGCAGATGGCAAGAGACCCAGTACTTC. Residues: CASSESRQGRWQETQYF. The variable domain in full, completed from reference TRBV25-1 and TRBJ2-5, reads EADIYQTPRYLVIGTGKKITLECSQTMGHDKMYWYQQDPGMELHLIHYSYGVNSTEKGDLSSESTVSRIRTEHFPLTLESARPSHTSQYLCASSESRQGRWQETQYFGPGTRLLVL.

This chain connects TRBV10-2 to TRBJ1-4, with 10 nucleotides matching TRBD1. Germline CDR1 reads WSHSY; CDR2 reads SAAADI. The trim removed 4 bases at V and 7 bases at J, leaving 3 bases unmatched. The CDR3 runs 14 residues. DNA of the CDR3: TGCGCCAGCAGTGGACAGGGGGCGCGTGAAAAACTGTTTTTT. Protein product: CASSGQGAREKLFF.

This chain connects TRBV19 to TRBJ1-6; maybe TRBD1 (5 bases). CDR1 is LNHDA and CDR2 is SQIVND in the germline V gene (reference sequence). The CDR3 is 17 amino acids. V gave up 4 bases and J gave up 1 base, with 14 bases separating them. DNA for the CDR3: TGTGCCAGTAGTACGTCGACAGTTTTGTCCTATAATTCACCCCTCCACTTT. Translation: CASSTSTVLSYNSPLHF.

The V and J genes are TRBV5-8 and TRBJ1-3; possibly TRBD1 for D (5 bases). The germline CDR1 and CDR2 sequences are SGHTS and YDEGEE. The length of the CDR3 is 15 residues. Trimming removed 1 base from V and 4 bases from J, with 12 bases in between. The CDR3 DNA sequence: TGTGCCAGCAGCTTGATACCAGGGTTAGGAAACACCATATATTTT. It translates to CASSLIPGLGNTIYF.

The chain couples TRBV6-5 to TRBJ2-7; possible D gene TRBD1, 8 bases. The CDR3 has 12 amino acids. Germline CDR1 is MNHEY and CDR2 is SVGAGI. V lost 7 bases and J lost 4, with 11 bases in between. The CDR3: CASNRGGYEQYF. The CDR3 DNA reads TGTGCCAGCAACAGGGGGGGGTACGAGCAGTACTTC.